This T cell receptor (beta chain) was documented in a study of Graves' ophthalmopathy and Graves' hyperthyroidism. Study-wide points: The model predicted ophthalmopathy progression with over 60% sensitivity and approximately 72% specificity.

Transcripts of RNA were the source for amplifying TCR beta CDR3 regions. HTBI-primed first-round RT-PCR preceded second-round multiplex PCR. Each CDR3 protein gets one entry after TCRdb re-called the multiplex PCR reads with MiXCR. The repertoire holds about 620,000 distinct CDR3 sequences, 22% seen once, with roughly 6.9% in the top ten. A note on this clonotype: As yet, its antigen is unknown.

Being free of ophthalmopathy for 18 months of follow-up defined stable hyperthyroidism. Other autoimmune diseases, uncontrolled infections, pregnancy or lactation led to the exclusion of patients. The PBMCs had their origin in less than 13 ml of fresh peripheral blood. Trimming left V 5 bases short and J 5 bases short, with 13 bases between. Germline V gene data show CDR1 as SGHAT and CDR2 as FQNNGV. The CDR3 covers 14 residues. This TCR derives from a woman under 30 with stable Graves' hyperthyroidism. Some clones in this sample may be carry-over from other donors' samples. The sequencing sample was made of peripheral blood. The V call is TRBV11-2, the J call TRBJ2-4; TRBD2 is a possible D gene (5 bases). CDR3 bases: TGTGCCAGCAGCCCCGACTCGGAGGAAAACATTCAGTACTTC. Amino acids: CASSPDSEENIQYF.